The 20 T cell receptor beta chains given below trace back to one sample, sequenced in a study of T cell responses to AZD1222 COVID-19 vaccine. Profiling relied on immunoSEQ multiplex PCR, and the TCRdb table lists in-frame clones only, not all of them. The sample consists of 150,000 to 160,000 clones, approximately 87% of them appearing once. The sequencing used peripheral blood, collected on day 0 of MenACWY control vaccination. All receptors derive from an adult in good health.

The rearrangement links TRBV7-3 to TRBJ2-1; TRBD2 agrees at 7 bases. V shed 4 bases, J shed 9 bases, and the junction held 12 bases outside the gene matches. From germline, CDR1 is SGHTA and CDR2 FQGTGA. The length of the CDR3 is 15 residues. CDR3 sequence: CASSSPPPLASEQFF. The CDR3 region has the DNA TGTGCCAGCAGCTCACCTCCCCCACTAGCGAGTGAGCAGTTCTTC. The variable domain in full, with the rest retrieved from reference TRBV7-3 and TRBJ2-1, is GAGVSQTPSNKVTEKGKYVELRCDPISGHTALYWYRQSLGQGPEFLIYFQGTGAADDSGLPNDRFFAVRPEGSVSTLKIQRTERGDSAVYLCASSSPPPLASEQFFGPGTRLTVL.

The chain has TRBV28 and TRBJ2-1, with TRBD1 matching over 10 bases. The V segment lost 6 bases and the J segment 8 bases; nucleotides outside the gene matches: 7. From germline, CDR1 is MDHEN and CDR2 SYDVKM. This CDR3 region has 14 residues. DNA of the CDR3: TGTGCCAGCAGCCTCGGACAGGGGGGCGATGAGCAGTTCTTC. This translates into CASSLGQGGDEQFF.

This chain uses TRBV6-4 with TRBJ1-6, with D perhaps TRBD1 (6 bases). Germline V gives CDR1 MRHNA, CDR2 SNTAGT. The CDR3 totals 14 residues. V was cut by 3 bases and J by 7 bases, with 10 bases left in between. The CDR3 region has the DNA TGTGCCAGCAGTGAACAGGGAAGGAATTCACCCCTCCACTTT. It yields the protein CASSEQGRNSPLHF.

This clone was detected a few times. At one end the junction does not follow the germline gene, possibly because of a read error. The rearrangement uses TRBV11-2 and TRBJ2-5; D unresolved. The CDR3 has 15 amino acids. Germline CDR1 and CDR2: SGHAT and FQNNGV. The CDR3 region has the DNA TGTGCCAGCAGCTTAGTTTTTCCACGGCAAGTGACCCAGTACTTC. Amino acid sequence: CASSLVFPRQVTQYF.

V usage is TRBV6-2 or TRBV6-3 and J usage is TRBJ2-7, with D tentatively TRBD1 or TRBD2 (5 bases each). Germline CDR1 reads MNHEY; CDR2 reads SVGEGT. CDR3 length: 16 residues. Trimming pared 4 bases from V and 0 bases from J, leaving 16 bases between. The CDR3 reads CASSSGWRTSSYEQYF. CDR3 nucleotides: TGTGCCAGCAGTTCTGGGTGGAGGACAAGCTCCTACGAGCAGTACTTC.

The CDR3 loop is CASRDGRGYQPQHF. The CDR3 nucleotides are TGTGCCAGTAGGGACGGAAGGGGATATCAGCCCCAGCATTTT. The chain is built from TRBV19 and TRBJ1-5; tentative D call: TRBD1 (5 bases). Trimming cost V 6 bases and J 5 bases, with 14 bases left between them. This CDR3 spans 14 amino acids. Germline V gives CDR1 LNHDA, CDR2 SQIVND (reference sequence).

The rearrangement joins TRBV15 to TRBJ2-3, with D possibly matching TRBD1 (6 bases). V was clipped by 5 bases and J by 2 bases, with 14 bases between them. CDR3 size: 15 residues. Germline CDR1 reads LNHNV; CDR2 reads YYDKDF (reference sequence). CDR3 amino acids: CATSEWTAPTDTQYF. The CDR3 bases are TGTGCCACCAGCGAATGGACAGCGCCCACAGATACGCAGTATTTT.

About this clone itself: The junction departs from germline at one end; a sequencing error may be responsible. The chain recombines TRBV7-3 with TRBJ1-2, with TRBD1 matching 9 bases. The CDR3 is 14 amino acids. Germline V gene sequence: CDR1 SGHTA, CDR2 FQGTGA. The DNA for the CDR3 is TGTGCCAGCAGTTTAACAGGGGGCGGCTATGGCTACACCTTC. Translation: CASSLTGGGYGYTF.

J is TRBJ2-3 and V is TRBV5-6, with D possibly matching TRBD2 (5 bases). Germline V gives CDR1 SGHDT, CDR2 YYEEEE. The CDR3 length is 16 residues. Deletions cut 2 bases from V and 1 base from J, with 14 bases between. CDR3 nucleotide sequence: TGTGCCAGCAGCTTTCCAGCGGTGGTGGGCACAGATACGCAGTATTTT. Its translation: CASSFPAVVGTDTQYF.

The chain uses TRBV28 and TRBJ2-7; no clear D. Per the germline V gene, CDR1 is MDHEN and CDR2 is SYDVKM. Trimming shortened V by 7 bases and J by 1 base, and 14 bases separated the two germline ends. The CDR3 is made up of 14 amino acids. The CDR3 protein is CASKRAVGSYEQYF. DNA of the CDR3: TGTGCCAGCAAACGGGCCGTAGGTTCCTACGAGCAGTACTTC.

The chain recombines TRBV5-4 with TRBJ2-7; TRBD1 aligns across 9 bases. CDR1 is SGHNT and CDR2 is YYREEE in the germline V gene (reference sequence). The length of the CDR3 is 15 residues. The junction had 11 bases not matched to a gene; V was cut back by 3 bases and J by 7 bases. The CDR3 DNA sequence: TGTGCCAGCAGCTACCCCGGGACAGGGATCGGGGAGCAGTACTTC. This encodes CASSYPGTGIGEQYF.

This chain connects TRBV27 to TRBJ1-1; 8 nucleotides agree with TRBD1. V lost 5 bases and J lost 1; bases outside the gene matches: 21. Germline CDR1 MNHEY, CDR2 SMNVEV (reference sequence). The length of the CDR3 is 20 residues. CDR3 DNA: TGTGCCAGCAGTCCTTTATTAACCACCGGGACAGGCGGAACGAACACTGAAGCTTTCTTT. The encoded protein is CASSPLLTTGTGGTNTEAFF.

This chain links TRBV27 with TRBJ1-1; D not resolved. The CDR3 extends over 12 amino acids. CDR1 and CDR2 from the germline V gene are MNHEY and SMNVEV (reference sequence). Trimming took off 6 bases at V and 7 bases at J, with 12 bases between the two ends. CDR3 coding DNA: TGTGCCAGCAGCCCGGGAACCCGTGAAGCTTTCTTT. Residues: CASSPGTREAFF.

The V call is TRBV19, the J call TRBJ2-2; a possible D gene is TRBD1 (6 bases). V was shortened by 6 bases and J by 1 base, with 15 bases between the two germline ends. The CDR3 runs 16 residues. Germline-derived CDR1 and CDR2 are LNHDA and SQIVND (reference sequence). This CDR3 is CASRMTRDKNTGELFF. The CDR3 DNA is TGTGCCAGTAGGATGACCCGGGACAAGAACACCGGGGAGCTGTTTTTT.

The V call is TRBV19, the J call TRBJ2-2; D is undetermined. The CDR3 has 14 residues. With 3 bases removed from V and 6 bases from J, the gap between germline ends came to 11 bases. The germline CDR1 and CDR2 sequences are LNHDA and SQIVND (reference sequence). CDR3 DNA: TGTGCCAGTAGTATCGGGCTGCCCCCCGGGGAGCTGTTTTTT. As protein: CASSIGLPPGELFF.

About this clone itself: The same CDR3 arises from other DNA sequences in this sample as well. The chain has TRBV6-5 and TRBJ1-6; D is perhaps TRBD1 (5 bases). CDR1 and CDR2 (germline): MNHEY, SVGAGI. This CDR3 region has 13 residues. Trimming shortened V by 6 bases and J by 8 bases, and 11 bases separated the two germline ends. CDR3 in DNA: TGTGCCAGCAGCCTCGACAGAGATTCACCCCTCCACTTT. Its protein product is CASSLDRDSPLHF.

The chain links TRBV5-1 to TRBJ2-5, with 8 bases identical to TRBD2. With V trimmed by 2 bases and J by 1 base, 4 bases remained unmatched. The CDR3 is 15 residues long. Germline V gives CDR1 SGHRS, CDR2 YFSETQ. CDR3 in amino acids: CASSLQRGPQETQYF. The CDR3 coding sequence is TGCGCCAGCAGCTTACAGCGGGGGCCCCAAGAGACCCAGTACTTC.

CDR3 sequence: CASSLPDRGGNTIYF. CDR3 nucleotide sequence: TGTGCCAGCAGTTTACCCGATCGTGGGGGAAACACCATATATTTT. J is TRBJ1-3 and V is TRBV28; D is unresolved. The CDR3 has 15 residues. Germline values: CDR1 MDHEN, CDR2 SYDVKM. V was cut by 2 bases and J by 4 bases, with 12 bases left in between.

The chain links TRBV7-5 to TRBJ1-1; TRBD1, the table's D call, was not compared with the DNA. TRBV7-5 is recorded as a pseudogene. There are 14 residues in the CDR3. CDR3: CVRALERGITEAFF. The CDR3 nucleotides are TGTGTCAGAGCTCTAGAGAGGGGGATAACTGAAGCTTTCTTT.

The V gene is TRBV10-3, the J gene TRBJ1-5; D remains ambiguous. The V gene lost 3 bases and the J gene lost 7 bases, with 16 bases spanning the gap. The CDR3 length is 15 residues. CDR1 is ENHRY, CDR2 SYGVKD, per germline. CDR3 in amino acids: CAISDSKGSGQPQHF. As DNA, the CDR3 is TGTGCCATCAGTGACTCCAAGGGTAGTGGGCAGCCCCAGCATTTT.